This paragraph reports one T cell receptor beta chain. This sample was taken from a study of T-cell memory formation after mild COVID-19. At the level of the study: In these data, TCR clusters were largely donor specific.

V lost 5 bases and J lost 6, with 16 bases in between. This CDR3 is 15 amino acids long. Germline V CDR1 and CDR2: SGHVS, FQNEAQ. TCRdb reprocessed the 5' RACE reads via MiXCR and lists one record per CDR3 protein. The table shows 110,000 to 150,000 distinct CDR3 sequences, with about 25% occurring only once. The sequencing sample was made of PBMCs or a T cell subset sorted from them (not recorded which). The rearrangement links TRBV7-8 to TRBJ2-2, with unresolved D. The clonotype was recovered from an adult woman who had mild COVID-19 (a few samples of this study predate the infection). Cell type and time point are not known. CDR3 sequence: CASSLPLLEAGELFF. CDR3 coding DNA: TGTGCCAGCAGCCTACCCCTCCTTGAGGCCGGGGAGCTGTTTTTT.